This TCR beta chain was profiled in a study of cytomegalovirus exposure and HLA in healthy donors. Study-level results: In vitro confirmation showed three CMV-associated chains to be CMV antigen specific. Accounts indicate the classifier identified cytomegalovirus status with strong specificity and sensitivity. A later analysis found first-cohort TCR clusters tended to co-occur in the 110 or so validation repertoires. Investigators reported around 150 TCR beta chains as tied to cytomegalovirus.

Method: immunoSEQ multiplex PCR; TCRdb's copy keeps in-frame clones and lacks some. The table shows about 250,000 clones, with 80% to 90% occurring only once. In regard to this clone: The antigen is not known.

The CDR3 has 11 residues. V lost 0 bases to trimming and J lost 15 bases, with 10 bases between them. The germline gives CDR1 SGHRS, CDR2 YFSETQ. Sequencing was done on a sample of PBMCs. The chain carries TRBV5-1 and TRBJ2-1; the D gene is possibly TRBD1 (6 bases). This TCR was recovered from a man younger than 35 in good health and CMV-seronegative. The CDR3 loop is CASSLGTVPFF. In nucleotides, the CDR3 is TGCGCCAGCAGCTTGGGGACAGTACCGTTCTTC.